This TCR beta chain is drawn from a study of graft-versus-host responses after intestinal transplantation. On this clone itself: Its antigen remains unknown.

Generated by immunoSEQ multiplex PCR, the TCRdb table keeps only in-frame clones and is missing some. The table lists tens of thousands of clones, about nine tenths of them singletons. CDR3 length: 12 amino acids. Germline V gives CDR1 SGHAT, CDR2 FQNNGV. Trimming cost V 7 bases and J 4 bases, with 11 bases left between them. The rearrangement joins TRBV11-2 to TRBJ2-7; D is perhaps TRBD1 (7 bases). This clonotype was sampled from a human donor who received an intestinal transplant. Sequenced here: unstimulated CD4+ T cells sorted from spleen or lymph node cells, sampled before intestinal transplant. The CDR3 DNA is TGTGCCAGCACCGCAGGGGGGTACGAGCAGTACTTC. Protein product: CASTAGGYEQYF.